This entry lists 29 T cell receptor beta chains sequenced from one sample in a study of vaccination and CD4 T cells after COVID-19. Cultured CD4+ T cell DNA underwent sequencing with the Oncomine TCR Beta short-read assay. MiXCR, run by TCRdb on the PCR reads, gives a single entry per CDR3 protein. The sample lists 15,000 or so distinct CDR3 sequences, approximately 55% occurring once. The treatment: approximately 10-day PBMC culture with coronavirus spike peptide pools or control peptides (ViraFEST assay). Their target antigens are unknown. The sequencing here drew on CD4+ T cells from blood, cultured in vitro, taken before SARS-CoV-2 vaccination. These TCRs come from a human donor who had recovered from COVID-19.

The J gene is TRBJ2-1, the V gene TRBV7-2, with 8 positions matching TRBD2. Germline CDR1 reads SGHTA; CDR2 reads FQGNSA. The junction had 6 bases not matched to a gene; V was cut back by 1 base and J by 7 bases. The CDR3 is made up of 15 amino acids. This CDR3 is CASSLEGLAANEQFF. The CDR3 DNA reads as TGTGCCAGCAGCTTAGAAGGACTAGCTGCAAATGAGCAGTTCTTC.

A few counts support this clonotype. The chain joins TRBV28 to TRBJ2-3, with D possibly being TRBD2 (5 bases). CDR3 length equals 18 residues. With 4 bases removed from V and 2 bases from J, the gap between germline ends came to 22 bases. Germline loops: CDR1 MDHEN, CDR2 SYDVKM. This chain's CDR3 is CASSSPFRLDRDTDTQYF. The CDR3 DNA is TGTGCCAGCAGTTCCCCCTTTAGGCTGGACCGGGACACAGATACGCAGTATTTT. The variable domain in full, with the rest retrieved from reference TRBV28 and TRBJ2-3, is DVKVTQSSRYLVKRTGEKVFLECVQDMDHENMFWYRQDPGLGLRLIYFSYDVKMKEKGDIPEGYSVSREKKERFSLILESASTNQTSMYLCASSSPFRLDRDTDTQYFGPGTRLTVL.

There are a few counts of this clonotype. The V gene is TRBV20-1, the J gene TRBJ1-2; D gene ambiguous. Trimming shortened V by 4 bases and J by 8 bases, and 17 bases separated the two germline ends. CDR1 and CDR2 (germline): DFQATT, SNEGSKA (reference sequence). This CDR3 comprises 13 residues. The DNA for the CDR3 is TGCAGTGCTACCCGGGGTCGCCGAGAGGGCTACACCTTC. Translating gives CSATRGRREGYTF.

The sample holds a few counts of this clonotype. The genes are TRBV7-3 and TRBJ2-5, with 14 nucleotides matching TRBD2. Germline V lookup: CDR1 SGHTA, CDR2 FQGTGA. Unmatched junction bases numbered 3, after V lost 3 bases and J lost 3 bases. CDR3 size: 16 residues. In DNA form, the CDR3 reads TGTGCCAGCAGCTTGGGACTAGCGGGAGAGGAAGAGACCCAGTACTTC. It yields the protein CASSLGLAGEEETQYF.

CDR3 amino acids: CASTRSGTGTGELFF. In nucleotides, the CDR3 is TGTGCCAGCACCCGTAGCGGGACCGGCACCGGGGAGCTGTTTTTT. The chain couples TRBV12-3 or TRBV12-4 to TRBJ2-2; 8 positions match TRBD2. The CDR3 contains 15 residues. With 7 bases clipped from V and 4 bases from J, the junction kept 8 bases outside the gene matches.

The V gene is TRBV6-2 or TRBV6-3, the J gene TRBJ2-5, with 7 bases fitting TRBD1. J gave up 4 bases and V 7 bases, and 6 bases lay outside the gene matches. Germline-derived CDR1 and CDR2 are MNHEY and SVGEGT. CDR3 length: 13 residues. CDR3 in amino acids: CASTEQGRETQYF. Here the CDR3 DNA reads TGTGCCAGCACCGAACAGGGGCGAGAGACCCAGTACTTC.

Concerning this clonotype: The junction departs from the called germline gene at one end, perhaps through a read error. V usage is TRBV20-1 and J usage is TRBJ2-1; 15 bases map to TRBD2. This CDR3 contains 16 residues. CDR1 is DFQATT, CDR2 SNEGSKA, per germline (reference sequence). CDR3 in DNA: TGCAGTGCCAGAGGACTAGCGGGAGGGCCCGGCAATGAGCAGTTCTTC. Protein: CSARGLAGGPGNEQFF.

This sequence joins TRBV28 and TRBJ2-7; no clear D. CDR3 length equals 12 residues. V was trimmed by 1 base and J by 1 base, leaving 2 bases between them. The germline V gene encodes CDR1 MDHEN and CDR2 SYDVKM. The CDR3 DNA reads TGTGCCAGCAGTTTATCGTCCTACGAGCAGTACTTC. The encoded protein is CASSLSSYEQYF.

About this clonotype: The CDR3 ends on some other residue instead of the conserved phenylalanine or tryptophan, so this is likely a read error. The chain has TRBV6-2 or TRBV6-3 and TRBJ2-5; D uncertain. Trimming left V 3 bases short and J 5 bases short, with 10 bases between. The CDR3 consists of 13 residues. CDR1 is MNHEY and CDR2 is SVGEGT in the germline V gene. CDR3: CASSYESMETQYL. The CDR3 region has the DNA TGTGCCAGCAGTTATGAGTCCATGGAGACCCAGTACCTC.

The chain combines TRBV6-2 or TRBV6-3 with TRBJ1-3; D is undetermined. Trimming cost V 6 bases and J 4 bases, with 10 bases left between them. CDR1 and CDR2 (germline): MNHEY, SVGEGT. This CDR3 has 13 residues. CDR3 coding DNA: TGTGCCAGCAGCCCGGCCCTCGGAAACACCATATATTTT. Its protein product is CASSPALGNTIYF.

This clonotype was seen once. The genes are TRBV5-8 and TRBJ2-7, with D possibly TRBD2 on 5 matching bases. CDR3 length equals 13 residues. V was pared by 3 bases and J by 3 bases, with 10 bases between. The germline CDR1 and CDR2 sequences are SGHTS and YDEGEE. CDR3 sequence (DNA): TGTGCCAGCAGCTCCCCGGGGTTCTACGAGCAGTACTTC. Translation gives CASSSPGFYEQYF.

This clonotype was observed once. The chain couples TRBV7-6 to TRBJ2-1; TRBD2 agrees at 13 bases. The CDR3 length is 15 residues. Germline CDR1 SGHVS, CDR2 FNYEAQ. Unmatched junction bases numbered 6, after V lost 5 bases and J lost 8 bases. CDR3 sequence (DNA): TGTGCCAGCAGCCAGGGACTAGCGGGGAGGGATGAGCAGTTCTTC. Encoded protein: CASSQGLAGRDEQFF.

Comment on this clonotype: It is likely a read error, because the conserved phenylalanine at the end of the CDR3 is missing. The gene calls are TRBV6-2 or TRBV6-3 and TRBJ1-2; weak D call: TRBD1 (5 bases). The germline gives CDR1 MNHEY, CDR2 SVGEGT. The CDR3 is made up of 15 amino acids. V gave up 2 bases and J gave up 0 bases, with 10 bases separating them. CDR3 sequence: CASSYHDSTNYGYTS. For the CDR3, the DNA is TGTGCCAGCAGTTACCACGACAGTACTAACTATGGCTACACCTCC.

In DNA form, the CDR3 reads TGTGCCAGCAGCTTAGACAGGACAGGGGGCCGATATGGCTACACCTTC. Translation: CASSLDRTGGRYGYTF. The chain uses TRBV7-2 and TRBJ1-2, with 11 bases matching TRBD1. Unmatched junction bases numbered 6, after V lost 1 base and J lost 5 bases. The CDR3 has 16 amino acids. Germline CDR1 reads SGHTA; CDR2 reads FQGNSA.

J is TRBJ2-4 and V is TRBV20-1; D gene uncertain. There are 16 residues in the CDR3. V lost 0 bases to trimming and J lost 7 bases, with 19 bases between them. The germline CDR1 and CDR2 sequences are DFQATT and SNEGSKA (reference sequence). In nucleotides, the CDR3 is TGCAGTGCTAGAGAACCCGGACGGTCCCCCGGGAACATTCAGTACTTC. Protein: CSAREPGRSPGNIQYF.

V usage is TRBV19 and J usage is TRBJ1-2; tentatively, D is TRBD1 (5 bases). This CDR3 is 14 amino acids long. The germline V and J ends were trimmed by 7 bases and 3 bases, with 15 bases remaining between them. Germline V gene data show CDR1 as LNHDA and CDR2 as SQIVND (reference sequence). In nucleotides, the CDR3 is TGTGCCAGTACCCGGGACCTCAGGGACTATGGCTACACCTTC. Protein: CASTRDLRDYGYTF.

The rearrangement joins TRBV28 to TRBJ2-7, with no clear D. This CDR3 region has 14 residues. The germline CDR1 and CDR2 sequences are MDHEN and SYDVKM. V lost 3 bases and J lost 0, with 9 bases in between. The CDR3 DNA reads as TGTGCCAGCAGTTTTGCAGCATTCTCCTACGAGCAGTACTTC. This sequence encodes CASSFAAFSYEQYF.

In its sample, this clonotype was seen a few times. V and J are TRBV7-3 and TRBJ1-6; no reliable D call. CDR3 length: 13 amino acids. Germline values: CDR1 SGHTA, CDR2 FQGTGA. V was trimmed by 8 bases and J by 6 bases, leaving 11 bases between them. The chain's CDR3 is CASGTTFNSPLHF. The CDR3 DNA sequence: TGTGCCAGCGGCACTACGTTTAATTCACCCCTCCACTTT.

The V and J genes are TRBV27 and TRBJ1-1; 9 bases agree with TRBD1. The J segment lost 11 bases and the V segment lost 6 bases, leaving 10 bases of the junction unmatched. The CDR3 length is 13 residues. Germline V gene data show CDR1 as MNHEY and CDR2 as SMNVEV (reference sequence). CDR3 region: CASRDRDREVAFF. CDR3 in DNA: TGTGCCAGCAGAGACCGGGACAGGGAGGTGGCTTTCTTT.

The rearrangement links TRBV2 to TRBJ2-2, with TRBD1 matching over 8 bases. CDR3 length: 14 amino acids. CDR1 is SNHLY, CDR2 FYNNEI, per germline. V shed 6 bases, J shed 5 bases, and the junction held 5 bases outside the gene matches. The CDR3, as DNA: TGTGCCAGCAGGGGACAGGTTACTACCGGGGAGCTGTTTTTT. Its protein is CASRGQVTTGELFF.

V usage is TRBV11-3 and J usage is TRBJ1-1, with a possible D match to TRBD1 (5 bases). V dropped 8 bases and J dropped 6 bases, with 22 bases sitting between them. Germline CDR1 SGHNT, CDR2 YENEEA. The CDR3 length is 15 residues. In DNA form, the CDR3 reads TGTGCCAGCCGTCTTGTCGGGGCGACGGGAGCTGAAGCTTTCTTT. Its protein is CASRLVGATGAEAFF. Combining the CDR3 with reference TRBV11-3 and TRBJ1-1 gives the whole variable domain EAGVVQSPRYKIIEKKQPVAFWCNPISGHNTLYWYLQNLGQGPELLIRYENEEAVDDSQLPKDRFSAERLKGVDSTLKIQPAELGDSAVYLCASRLVGATGAEAFFGQGTRLTVV.

The chain is built from TRBV11-3 and TRBJ1-1; 9 nucleotides line up with TRBD1. V dropped 0 bases and J dropped 4; count of bases not matched to a gene: 18. This CDR3 region has 20 residues. Germline V gives CDR1 SGHNT, CDR2 YENEEA. The CDR3 DNA sequence: TGTGCCAGCAGCTTAGATCTAGTTTTGGGACAGGGAGACAGGAGCACTGAAGCTTTCTTT. This translates into CASSLDLVLGQGDRSTEAFF. The full variable domain, with the rest looked up from reference TRBV11-3 and TRBJ1-1, is EAGVVQSPRYKIIEKKQPVAFWCNPISGHNTLYWYLQNLGQGPELLIRYENEEAVDDSQLPKDRFSAERLKGVDSTLKIQPAELGDSAVYLCASSLDLVLGQGDRSTEAFFGQGTRLTVV.

V usage is TRBV7-2 and J usage is TRBJ2-3; D perhaps matches TRBD2 (6 bases). Per the germline V gene, CDR1 is SGHTA and CDR2 is FQGNSA. The CDR3 extends over 16 amino acids. V dropped 7 bases and J dropped 2 bases, with 19 bases sitting between them. The CDR3, as DNA: TGTGCCAGCACTAACGACGGCGGGACCCCCACAGATACGCAGTATTTT. Translating gives CASTNDGGTPTDTQYF.

This clonotype has just one count. The chain has TRBV6-1 and TRBJ2-1, with 8 bases lining up with TRBD1. The CDR3 is made up of 15 amino acids. Per germline, CDR1 MNHNS and CDR2 SASEGT. The V gene end was trimmed by 8 bases and the J gene end by 1 base; junction bases not matched to a gene: 7. CDR3 protein: CASLRDRRSYNEQFF. For the CDR3, the DNA is TGTGCCAGCCTCCGGGACAGGCGATCCTACAATGAGCAGTTCTTC.

The gene calls are TRBV20-1 and TRBJ2-3; D is possibly TRBD1 (5 bases). Germline CDR1 reads DFQATT; CDR2 reads SNEGSKA (reference sequence). This CDR3 comprises 15 residues. V lost 2 bases and J 0 bases, leaving 12 bases between the germline ends. The CDR3 is CSARMGPASTDTQYF. The CDR3 region has the DNA TGCAGTGCTAGAATGGGGCCCGCTAGCACAGATACGCAGTATTTT.

This CDR3 is CSARVYEQFF. The CDR3 coding sequence is TGCAGTGCTAGGGTTTATGAGCAGTTCTTC. This chain links TRBV20-1 with TRBJ2-1; D unresolved. CDR1 is DFQATT and CDR2 is SNEGSKA in the germline V gene (reference sequence). V shed 3 bases and J shed 8 bases, with 5 bases lying between them. The CDR3 covers 10 residues.

The chain uses TRBV7-9 and TRBJ1-4, with D unresolved. Trimming pared 1 base from V and 5 bases from J, leaving 17 bases between. Germline CDR1 and CDR2: SEHNR and FQNEAQ (reference sequence). The CDR3 consists of 17 residues. CDR3 sequence (DNA): TGTGCCAGCAGCTTAGATGGAGTCGCCGCTCTAAATGAAAAACTGTTTTTT. Translation gives CASSLDGVAALNEKLFF.

The chain recombines TRBV28 with TRBJ2-7, with 10 bases identical to TRBD2. This CDR3 comprises 16 residues. The J segment lost 1 base and the V segment lost 2 bases, leaving 5 bases of the junction unmatched. Looked up from germline, CDR1 is MDHEN and CDR2 is SYDVKM. The DNA for the CDR3 is TGTGCCAGCAGTTTAGTCACTAGCGGGACTTCCTACGAGCAGTACTTC. This gives the protein CASSLVTSGTSYEQYF.

V usage is TRBV5-1 and J usage is TRBJ2-7; D unresolved. CDR1 is SGHRS, CDR2 YFSETQ, per germline. With 4 bases removed from V and 2 bases from J, the gap between germline ends came to 16 bases. CDR3 length equals 15 residues. The DNA of the CDR3 is TGCGCCAGCAGCCCCGCTCCAGGAATCACCTACGAGCAGTACTTC. This gives the protein CASSPAPGITYEQYF.